The rows below give T cell receptor beta chains drawn from one sample of a study of blood T cell repertoires in COVID-19. Here immunoSEQ multiplex PCR was the method, and the copy in TCRdb shows in-frame clones only, minus some. The table lists approximately 160,000 clones, under 85% of them singletons. Source material: peripheral blood. The receptors originated from a man aged 70-80 years with acute or convalescent COVID-19. The CDR3 runs from the conserved cysteine through the conserved F or W. D genes are given only for firm matches. Clone size appears in some rows only: once, few, many, or a class for an expanded clone.

V gene	clone size	D gene	J gene	CDR3 DNA	CDR3 protein
TRBV14	NA	TRBD1	TRBJ1-5	TGTGCCAGCAGCCAAAGACAGGGTACAATCAATCAGCCCCAGCATTTT	CASSQRQGTINQPQHF
TRBV9	few	TRBD1	TRBJ1-4	TGTGCCAGCAGCGTAGCGAATAGGGACAGCGAACTGTTTTTT	CASSVANRDSELFF
TRBV28	NA	TRBD2	TRBJ2-7	TGTGCCAGCAGTTTCCCGTTGGCGGGAGAGAAGGACGAGCAGTACTTC	CASSFPLAGEKDEQYF
TRBV30	NA	NA	TRBJ1-6	TGTGCCTGGAGTTTTTCAGACACCTATAATTCACCCCTCCACTTT	CAWSFSDTYNSPLHF
TRBV7-2	NA	TRBD2	TRBJ2-7	TGTGCCAGCAGCTTAGGACTAGCGGGACACGAGCAGTACTTC	CASSLGLAGHEQYF
TRBV30	NA	NA	TRBJ1-3	TGTGCCTGGAGGTACGGTGGTGGAAACACCATATATTTT	CAWRYGGGNTIYF
TRBV7-9	NA	TRBD1	TRBJ1-1	TGTGCCAGCAGCCAACGACAGGGTAACACTGAAGCTTTCTTT	CASSQRQGNTEAFF
TRBV27	NA	NA	TRBJ2-1	TGTGCCAGCAGTTTAGAGGGTATTAGCTCCTACAATGAGCAGTTCTTC	CASSLEGISSYNEQFF
TRBV6-1	NA	NA	TRBJ2-7	TGTGCCAGCAGCCCAGATACCTACGAGCAGTACTTC	CASSPDTYEQYF
TRBV7-8	NA	NA	TRBJ2-5	TGTGCCAGCAGCAAGGGGGAGAAGAAGTACTTC	CASSKGEKKYF
TRBV6-6	NA	NA	TRBJ1-2	TGTGCCAGCAGCGAACAGGGAAACTATGGCTACACCTTC	CASSEQGNYGYTF
TRBV13	NA	TRBD1	TRBJ2-2	TGTGCCAGCAGCTTAGAGGGACAGGGAGGCGGCGGGGAGCTGTTTTTT	CASSLEGQGGGGELFF
TRBV10-2	NA	TRBD2	TRBJ2-7	TGCGCCAGCAGTGGAGCGGGGGGGAGCTCCTACGAGCAGTACTTC	CASSGAGGSSYEQYF
TRBV7-2	NA	TRBD2	TRBJ2-4	TGTGCCAGCAGCTCTAGTTGGGCTAGCGGGGGACTCAGGGACATTCAGTACTTC	CASSSSWASGGLRDIQYF
TRBV6-1	NA	NA	TRBJ1-4	TGTGCCAGCAGTGAACGCCTCGGGTCCACTAATGAAAAACTGTTTTTT	CASSERLGSTNEKLFF
TRBV5-4	NA	TRBD1	TRBJ1-3	TGTGCCAGCAGCCCCAATGGACAGGGAACTGGAAACACCATATATTTT	CASSPNGQGTGNTIYF
TRBV6-5	NA	NA	TRBJ2-7	TGTGCCAGCAGTTACGGTTCGGGGATGGGCTACGAGCAGTACTTC	CASSYGSGMGYEQYF
TRBV3-1/TRBV3-2	few	TRBD2	TRBJ2-5	TGTGCCAGCAGCCAGAGCGTAGCGGGTGCTGAGACCCAGTACTTC	CASSQSVAGAETQYF
TRBV15	NA	NA	TRBJ1-5	TGTGCCACCAGCAGAGGAGGAGGTAATCAGCCCCAGCATTTT	CATSRGGGNQPQHF
TRBV9	once	NA	TRBJ2-7	TGTGCCAGCAGCGTAGCGGGGGACCCCGTGAGTTACGAGCAGTACTTC	CASSVAGDPVSYEQYF
TRBV6-6	few	NA	TRBJ1-2	TGTGCCAGCATTGCAGGGGCGAACTATGGCTACACCTTC	CASIAGANYGYTF
TRBV18	few	TRBD1	TRBJ1-1	TGTGCCAGCTCACGTGGACAGGGAGGCACTGAAGCTTTCTTT	CASSRGQGGTEAFF
TRBV7-2	NA	TRBD2	TRBJ2-5	TGTGCCAGCAGCTTAGGTCCGGCTAGCGGGAGACAAGAGACCCAGTACTTC	CASSLGPASGRQETQYF
TRBV14	few	TRBD1	TRBJ2-7	TGTGCCAGCAGCCATGGCTTCCAGGGGGAGAGGGGCGAGCAGTACTTC	CASSHGFQGERGEQYF
TRBV7-3	NA	NA	TRBJ2-1	TGTGCCAGCAGCTCGGTCGTGGGCCGGGGTGAGCAGTTCTTC	CASSSVVGRGEQFF
TRBV4-1	NA	TRBD2	TRBJ2-7	TGCGCCAGCAGCCAAGACTCAACTAGCGGGCAAACCTACGAGCAGTACTTC	CASSQDSTSGQTYEQYF
TRBV12-3/TRBV12-4	NA	NA	TRBJ1-4	TGTGCCAGCAGTTTATCTGTTAATGAAAAACTGTTTTTT	CASSLSVNEKLFF
TRBV11-2	once	NA	TRBJ2-3	TGTGCCAGCAGCCTATCGGTCAGGGAAGGCGGCACAGATACGCAGTATTTT	CASSLSVREGGTDTQYF
TRBV6-6	NA	NA	TRBJ2-3	TGTGCCAGCAGTCAGCCTCCGACAGATACGCAGTATTTT	CASSQPPTDTQYF
TRBV5-8	NA	NA	TRBJ1-1	TGTGCCAGCAGCTTTCAAGCGACGGATGAAGCTTTCTTT	CASSFQATDEAFF
TRBV5-6	few	TRBD2	TRBJ2-5	TGTGCCAGCAACAGACTAGCGGGGGGGCAAGAGACCCAGTACTTC	CASNRLAGGQETQYF
TRBV28	NA	TRBD1	TRBJ1-2	TGTGCCAGCAGTTCACCCGGGACAGGGGAATATGGCTACACCTTC	CASSSPGTGEYGYTF
TRBV16	NA	NA	TRBJ1-1	TGTGCCAGCAGCCTGGGCCATATGAACACTGAAGCTTTCTTT	CASSLGHMNTEAFF
TRBV19	NA	NA	TRBJ1-1	TGTGCCAGTACCATCTCAGCGGGACGGCGGGTAACTGAAGCTTTCTTT	CASTISAGRRVTEAFF
TRBV11-3	NA	NA	TRBJ1-6	TGTGCCAGCAGCGCCACGAGCTCCTATAATTCACCCCTCCACTTT	CASSATSSYNSPLHF
TRBV5-1	NA	NA	TRBJ1-3	TGCGCCAGCAGCTTGGGAGAAGGAAACACCATATATTTT	CASSLGEGNTIYF
TRBV15	NA	NA	TRBJ1-2	TGTGCCACCAGCCCCCAGACTGATCCTATATACGGCTACACCTTC	CATSPQTDPIYGYTF
TRBV11-3	NA	TRBD1	TRBJ1-1	TGTGCCAGCAGGGGGCGGGACAGGCAAAGCACTGAAGCTTTCTTT	CASRGRDRQSTEAFF
TRBV6-5	NA	TRBD1	TRBJ1-2	TGTGCCAGCAGTCTCCAGGGGGATTCTGGCTACACCTTC	CASSLQGDSGYTF
TRBV11-3	NA	NA	TRBJ1-1	TGTGCCAGCAGTCCGGGAGGTTCCCGGGGCACTGAAGCTTTCTTT	CASSPGGSRGTEAFF
TRBV19	NA	NA	TRBJ1-1	TGTGCCAGTAGTATCCACAGGATGAACACTGAAGCTTTCTTT	CASSIHRMNTEAFF
TRBV5-1	NA	TRBD1	TRBJ1-4	TGCGCCAGCAGCGAACAGGGGCTGGGTAATGAAAAACTGTTTTTT	CASSEQGLGNEKLFF
TRBV18	NA	TRBD1	TRBJ2-7	TGTGCCAGCTCACCGAACGCCGGGACAGGGGCCTACGAGCAGTACTTC	CASSPNAGTGAYEQYF